What follows describes a single T cell receptor beta chain. The antigen is undetermined. The sample originates from a study of cytomegalovirus exposure and HLA in healthy donors. Study-wide results and limits: In a later analysis, compared with equally common non-associated chains, HLA-associated beta chains were more expanded. TRBV6-2, TRBV6-3 and some other V segments were excluded as indistinguishable.

Both 60 Vbeta primers and 13 Jbeta primers went into the PCR. Per the authors' pipeline: A later analysis tallied approximately 80 million unique TCR beta chains, around 11 million of them shared. Measured with immunoSEQ multiplex PCR; TCRdb has only the in-frame clones, and not every one. Clone size and the V and J calls come from that table; the DNA yielded D and trimming. Of about 180,000 clones listed, roughly 75% are singletons. CDR1 and CDR2 (germline): LGHNA, YSLEER. The CDR3 has 17 amino acids. Trimming pared 0 bases from V and 5 bases from J, leaving 18 bases between. The sample taken for sequencing was PBMCs. The sequence derives from a woman between 50 and 59 years old in good health and CMV-seropositive. The chain uses TRBV4-3 and TRBJ2-3, with a possible D match to TRBD1 (6 bases). The DNA of the CDR3 is TGCGCCAGCAGCCAAGACCAAGACAGGAGGTCTAGAGATACGCAGTATTTT. Its translation: CASSQDQDRRSRDTQYF.